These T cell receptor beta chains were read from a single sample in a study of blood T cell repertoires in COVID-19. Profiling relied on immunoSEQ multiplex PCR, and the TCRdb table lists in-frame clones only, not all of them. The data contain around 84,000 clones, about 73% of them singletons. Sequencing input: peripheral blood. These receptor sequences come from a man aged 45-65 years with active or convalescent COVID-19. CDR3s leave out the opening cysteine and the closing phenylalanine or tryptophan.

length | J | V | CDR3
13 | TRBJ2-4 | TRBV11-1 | ASSLTGGAKNIQY
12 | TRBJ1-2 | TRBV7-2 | ASSPGVLNYGYT
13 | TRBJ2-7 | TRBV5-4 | ASSGGGQGTYEQY
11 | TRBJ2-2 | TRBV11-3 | ASQRGSTGELF
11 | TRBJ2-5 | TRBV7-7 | ASGRGPGETQY
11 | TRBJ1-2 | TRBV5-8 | ASSLQESYGYT
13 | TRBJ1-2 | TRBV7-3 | ASSLTGQGAYGYT
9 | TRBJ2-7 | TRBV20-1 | SATTDYEQY
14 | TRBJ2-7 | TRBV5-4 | ASSLAQGGGLDEQY
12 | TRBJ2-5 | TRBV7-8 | ASSLEPGGETQY
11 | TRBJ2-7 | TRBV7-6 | ASSLGALYEQY
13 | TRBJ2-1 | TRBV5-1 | ASSLAGGGNNEQF
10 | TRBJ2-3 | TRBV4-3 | ASSHDWNTQY
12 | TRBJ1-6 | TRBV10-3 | AISGGGNNSPLH
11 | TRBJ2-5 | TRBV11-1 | ASSLEQQETQY
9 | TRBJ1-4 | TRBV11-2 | ASSPRGKLF
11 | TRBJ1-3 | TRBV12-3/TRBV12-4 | ASSRTDQNTIY
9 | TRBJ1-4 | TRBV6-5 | ASSYREKLF
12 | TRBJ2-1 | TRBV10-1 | ASSEGREYNEQF
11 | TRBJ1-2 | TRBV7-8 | ASSLADFYGYT
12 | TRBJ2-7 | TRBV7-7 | ASSLGSSSYEQY
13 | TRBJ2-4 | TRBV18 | ASSASGAAKNIQY
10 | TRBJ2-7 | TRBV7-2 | ASSLGGGEQY
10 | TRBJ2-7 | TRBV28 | ASRTTGIEQY
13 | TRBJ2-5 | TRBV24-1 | ATSDGDTYQETQY
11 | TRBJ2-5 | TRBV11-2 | ASSSGRGETQY
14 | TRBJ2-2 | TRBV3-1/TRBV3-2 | ASSQGFSGNTGELF
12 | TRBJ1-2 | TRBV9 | ASSRDRGYYGYT
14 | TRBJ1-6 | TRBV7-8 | ASSLRAGGADSPLH
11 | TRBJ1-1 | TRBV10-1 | ASSENQGTEAF
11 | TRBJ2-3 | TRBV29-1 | SVWTSGVDTQY
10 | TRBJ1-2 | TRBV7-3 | ASSLTGGGYT
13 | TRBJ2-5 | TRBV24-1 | ATSDLTGDQETQY
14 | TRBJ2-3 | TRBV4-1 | ASSPKAGGPTDTQY
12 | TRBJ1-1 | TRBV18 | ASSPPVVSTEAF
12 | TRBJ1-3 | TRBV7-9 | ASSPTGPGNTIY
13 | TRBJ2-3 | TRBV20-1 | SASGLAGSSDTQY
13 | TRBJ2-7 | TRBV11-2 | ASSSGTGESYEQY
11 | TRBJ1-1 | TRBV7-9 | ASSSGGRNEAF
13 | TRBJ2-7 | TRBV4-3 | ASSQGLTSGYEQY
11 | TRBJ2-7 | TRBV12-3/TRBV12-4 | ASSYSQGYEQY
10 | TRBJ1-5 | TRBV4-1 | ASSQGAQPQH
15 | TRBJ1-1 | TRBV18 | ASSPTADRGWGTEAF
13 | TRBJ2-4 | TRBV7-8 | ASKTVQAHKNIQY
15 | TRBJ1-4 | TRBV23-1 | APVNGLDSTQNEKLF